This T cell receptor (beta chain) was recovered during a study of shared clonotypes between healthy human individuals. Regarding the study as a whole: Genetic and exposure-history diversity was limited by the few donors.

Trimming removed 0 bases from V and 0 bases from J; junction bases left unmatched: 4. Germline-derived CDR1 and CDR2 are SGHDT and YYEEEE. This CDR3 is built from 16 residues. TCRdb's table, derived via immunoSEQ multiplex PCR, lists solely in-frame clones and lacks some. The sample lists roughly 680,000 clones, over 55% seen once, with around 1.7% in the top ten. The table lists this clone with a few counts. Its matching antigen is unknown. J is TRBJ1-2 and V is TRBV5-6; TRBD1 matches 8 bases. The receptor was derived from a woman in her 30s in good health. The source material was memory CD4+ T cells sorted from blood. Subset given: CD45RA-negative fraction. CDR3 sequence (DNA): TGTGCCAGCAGCTTGGGTGGGACAGGAGCTAACTATGGCTACACCTTC. Its translation is CASSLGGTGANYGYTF.